This entry lists 23 T cell receptor beta chains sequenced from one sample in a study of T cells in Graves' hyperthyroidism and ophthalmopathy. What was amplified from RNA transcripts were TCR beta CDR3 regions. The HTBI set primed first-round TCR CDR3 RT-PCR. TCRdb passed the multiplex PCR reads through MiXCR, listing each CDR3 protein once. This table has around 490,000 distinct CDR3 sequences, about 20% appearing once. The sample consisted of blood. The origin of the receptors is a man in his forties or fifties with Graves' ophthalmopathy.

This clonotype has at least ten counts. The rearrangement links TRBV7-3 to TRBJ2-3; D is possibly TRBD2 (6 bases). From germline, CDR1 is SGHTA and CDR2 FQGTGA. The CDR3 runs to 16 residues. The V end lost 1 base, the J end lost 1 base, and 12 bases lay between the germline ends. This chain's CDR3 is CASSLIAGSRTDTQYF. The CDR3 DNA sequence: TGTGCCAGCAGCTTAATTGCGGGAAGTCGCACAGATACGCAGTATTTT.

In regard to this clonotype: Possible read error: a much larger clone is one base away. The CDR3 coding sequence is TGTGCCAGCAGATCCGAGACTAGCGGGAGAGGGCATGAGCAGTTCTTC. Translated, it gives CASRSETSGRGHEQFF. The chain recombines TRBV12-3 or TRBV12-4 with TRBJ2-1, with 12 positions matching TRBD2. V shed 6 bases and J 8 bases; nucleotides not matched to a gene: 11. The CDR3 contains 16 residues.

This chain links TRBV29-1 with TRBJ2-1; D unresolved. V lost 4 bases, J lost 9 bases, and 4 bases lay in between. The germline V gene encodes CDR1 SQVTM and CDR2 ANQGSEA. The CDR3 totals 9 residues. For the CDR3, the DNA is TGCAGCGTTGGAGGTGAGCAGTTCTTC. Translating gives CSVGGEQFF.

This clonotype was seen many times. The chain is built from TRBV7-2 and TRBJ2-1; TRBD2 aligns across 11 bases. CDR1 and CDR2 (germline): SGHTA, FQGNSA. The CDR3 length is 16 residues. The ends lost 5 bases at V and 5 bases at J; junction bases unmatched: 8. CDR3: CASSPLAGVMNNEQFF. The CDR3 nucleotides are TGTGCCAGCAGCCCACTAGCGGGAGTGATGAACAATGAGCAGTTCTTC.

This clonotype has only a few counts. J is TRBJ2-5 and V is TRBV2; D gene uncertain. This CDR3 has 11 amino acids. Trimming took 2 bases from V and 7 from J, leaving 5 bases between them. Germline loops: CDR1 SNHLY, CDR2 FYNNEI. CDR3 sequence: CASSELMTQYF. The CDR3 nucleotides are TGTGCCAGCAGTGAATTAATGACCCAGTACTTC. Full variable domain (outside the CDR3, taken from reference TRBV2 and TRBJ2-5): EPEVTQTPSHQVTQMGQEVILRCVPISNHLYFYWYRQILGQKVEFLVSFYNNEISEKSEIFDDQFSVERPDGSNFTLKIRSTKLEDSAMYFCASSELMTQYFGPGTRLLVL.

CDR3 DNA: TGTGCCAGCAGCCCGTCGGGGGGTCGAGTGTACGAGCAGTACTTC. Translated, it gives CASSPSGGRVYEQYF. The V and J genes are TRBV7-8 and TRBJ2-7; 7 nucleotides line up with TRBD2. The V segment lost 5 bases and the J segment 4 bases; nucleotides outside the gene matches: 11. Germline V gene sequence: CDR1 SGHVS, CDR2 FQNEAQ. The length of the CDR3 is 15 residues.

At least ten counts were recorded for this clonotype. The rearrangement uses TRBV11-2 and TRBJ2-2; D unresolved. The CDR3 is 14 residues long. Germline CDR1 SGHAT, CDR2 FQNNGV. V was pared by 0 bases and J by 4 bases, with 6 bases between. The CDR3 reads CASSLEGSTGELFF. CDR3 DNA sequence: TGTGCCAGCAGCTTAGAAGGGTCCACCGGGGAGCTGTTTTTT.

The CDR3 region has the DNA TGTGCCAGCAGCCATGGGGACAGGGGAGGAAGCACAGATACGCAGTATTTT. Translated: CASSHGDRGGSTDTQYF. The chain couples TRBV3-1 to TRBJ2-3; 10 nucleotides align to TRBD1. The CDR3 has 17 residues. Germline CDR1 is LGHDT and CDR2 is YNNKEL (reference sequence). The V segment lost 3 bases and the J segment 0 bases; nucleotides outside the gene matches: 6.

This clonotype was found many times. This chain joins TRBV20-1 and TRBJ2-7; 9 nucleotides match TRBD1. The CDR3 has 16 amino acids. The V gene's germline CDR1 is DFQATT and CDR2 SNEGSKA (reference sequence). V was pared by 0 bases and J by 5 bases, with 11 bases of the junction left unmatched. The CDR3 is CSARDPFRDRANEQYF. Written as DNA, the CDR3 is TGCAGTGCTAGAGATCCCTTCCGGGACAGGGCCAACGAGCAGTACTTC.

This rearrangement joins TRBV15 to TRBJ2-1; 8 bases map to TRBD2. Trimming at V came to 0 bases and at J to 5 bases, leaving 15 bases not matched to a gene. The CDR3 consists of 19 residues. The V gene's germline CDR1 is LNHNV and CDR2 YYDKDF (reference sequence). The DNA for the CDR3 is TGTGCCACCAGCAGAGATGCGTTTAGCGGGGCCCCTCAGGACAATGAGCAGTTCTTC. Translated: CATSRDAFSGAPQDNEQFF.

This clonotype was found many times. This sequence joins TRBV20-1 and TRBJ2-5; D gene uncertain. Germline CDR1 and CDR2: DFQATT and SNEGSKA (reference sequence). Deletions cut 1 base from V and 1 base from J, with 4 bases between. There are 12 residues in the CDR3. The CDR3 here is CSARAGQETQYF. The CDR3 coding sequence is TGCAGTGCTAGAGCGGGCCAAGAGACCCAGTACTTC.

This clonotype was counted at least ten times. V and J are TRBV11-2 and TRBJ2-5; no definite D call. The CDR3 runs 17 residues. The germline gives CDR1 SGHAT, CDR2 FQNNGV. Trimming cost V 4 bases and J 3 bases, with 21 bases left between them. CDR3 sequence (DNA): TGTGCCAGCAGCTCCCGTTTGGGCAGTTTACCGAAAGAGACCCAGTACTTC. Amino acids: CASSSRLGSLPKETQYF.

The V call is TRBV29-1, the J call TRBJ1-2, with a tentative D call TRBD1 (5 bases). Germline V gene sequence: CDR1 SQVTM, CDR2 ANQGSEA. The CDR3 sequence is 15 residues long. The V gene lost 6 bases and the J gene lost 4 bases, with 21 bases spanning the gap. The DNA for the CDR3 is TGCAGCGTCCCGAGGGGAGGAGTTTCTACCTATGGCTACACCTTC. Encoded protein: CSVPRGGVSTYGYTF.

There are many counts of this clonotype. The rearrangement joins TRBV28 to TRBJ2-3; 7 bases line up with TRBD1. Germline-derived CDR1 and CDR2 are MDHEN and SYDVKM. The ends lost 6 bases at V and 5 bases at J; junction bases unmatched: 5. The CDR3 is 13 amino acids. CDR3 in DNA: TGTGCCAGCAGAGGGGGCGGCGAAGATACGCAGTATTTT. It specifies CASRGGGEDTQYF.

This clonotype has a handful of counts. This rearrangement joins TRBV20-1 to TRBJ2-7; 10 bases are a match to TRBD1. V dropped 1 base and J dropped 8; count of bases not matched to a gene: 5. This CDR3 comprises 13 residues. Per the germline V gene, CDR1 is DFQATT and CDR2 is SNEGSKA (reference sequence). CDR3 coding DNA: TGCAGTGCTAGAGGACAGGGGGCTTTCAAGCAGTACTTC. Translation: CSARGQGAFKQYF.

This chain links TRBV6-5 with TRBJ1-6; D remains ambiguous. Germline CDR1 reads MNHEY; CDR2 reads SVGAGI. This CDR3 region has 14 residues. Trimming left V 2 bases short and J 6 bases short, with 8 bases between. The CDR3, as DNA: TGTGCCAGCAGTTACGAACTCATTAATTCACCCCTCCACTTT. Protein product: CASSYELINSPLHF.

This clonotype occurred a few times. The chain combines TRBV29-1 with TRBJ2-2; D ambiguous. Germline CDR1 reads SQVTM; CDR2 reads ANQGSEA. Trimming removed 4 bases at V and 10 bases at J, with 10 bases between. CDR3 length: 11 amino acids. The CDR3 bases are TGCAGCGTTGCCCAGGAGAAGGAGCTGTTTTTT. Residues: CSVAQEKELFF.

Many counts were recorded for this clonotype. The chain employs TRBV5-6 and TRBJ1-1; a weak D match, TRBD1 (6 bases). The germline V gene has CDR1 SGHDT and CDR2 YYEEEE. Trimming shortened V by 3 bases and J by 1 base, and 22 bases separated the two germline ends. The CDR3 totals 18 residues. The CDR3 DNA sequence: TGTGCCAGCAGCTCAGACCTGGACAGTTTGTCGGGGAACACTGAAGCTTTCTTT. It specifies CASSSDLDSLSGNTEAFF. Supplemented by reference TRBV5-6 and TRBJ1-1, the full variable domain reads DAGVTQSPTHLIKTRGQQVTLRCSPKSGHDTVSWYQQALGQGPQFIFQYYEEEERQRGNFPDRFSGHQFPNYSSELNVNALLLGDSALYLCASSSDLDSLSGNTEAFFGQGTRLTVV.

This clonotype has at least ten counts. The chain employs TRBV6-1 and TRBJ2-7; D might be TRBD2 (6 bases). The germline V gene encodes CDR1 MNHNS and CDR2 SASEGT. There are 14 residues in the CDR3. Between the trimmed V and J ends, which lost 5 bases and 2 bases, there was a span of 13 bases. The CDR3 reads CASSPGGITYEQYF. In DNA form, the CDR3 reads TGTGCCAGCAGTCCCGGCGGGATAACCTACGAGCAGTACTTC.

V is TRBV6-9 and J is TRBJ1-2, with D unclear. CDR3 length: 14 residues. V was clipped by 3 bases and J by 3 bases, with 11 bases between them. Germline V gene sequence: CDR1 MNHGY, CDR2 SVAAGI. This CDR3 reads CASSYSKGDYGYTF. CDR3 nucleotide sequence: TGTGCCAGCAGTTACTCGAAGGGTGACTATGGCTACACCTTC.

This clonotype was seen many times. CDR3 bases: TGTGCCAGCAGCTTAAGCAGGGATCAGCCCCAGCATTTT. Translated, it gives CASSLSRDQPQHF. The J gene is TRBJ1-5, the V gene TRBV7-8, with a weak D call TRBD1 (5 bases). Germline values: CDR1 SGHVS, CDR2 FQNEAQ. The CDR3 covers 13 residues. V shed 2 bases and J shed 5 bases, with 7 bases lying between them.

This clonotype occurred a few times. The genes are TRBV9 and TRBJ1-5; the D is unclear. The CDR3 totals 17 residues. The germline gives CDR1 SGDLS, CDR2 YYNGEE. V was trimmed by 0 bases and J by 1 base, leaving 14 bases between them. The CDR3 bases are TGTGCCAGCAGCGTAGGGGCGGCGACTGGGAGCAATCAGCCCCAGCATTTT. Translation gives CASSVGAATGSNQPQHF.

The gene calls are TRBV20-1 and TRBJ2-1; the D is unclear. The CDR3 totals 14 residues. Germline V CDR1 and CDR2: DFQATT, SNEGSKA (reference sequence). Trimming removed 2 bases from V and 0 bases from J, with 8 bases in between. The CDR3 DNA is TGCAGTGCTAGAACTCTGGTCTCCTACAATGAGCAGTTCTTC. The encoded protein is CSARTLVSYNEQFF.